Each of the 25 T cell receptor beta chains below was sequenced from the same sample in a study of cytomegalovirus exposure and HLA in healthy donors. PCR employed 60 Vbeta and 13 Jbeta primers. The data were produced by immunoSEQ multiplex PCR, yet TCRdb's version contains in-frame clones alone and is incomplete. The repertoire holds more than 150,000 clones, with roughly 80% as singletons. Specimen: PBMCs. The receptors derive from a man in his forties or fifties in good health and CMV-seronegative.

V usage is TRBV11-2 and J usage is TRBJ2-3; no definite D call. Trimming took 3 bases from V and 0 from J, leaving 10 bases between them. The CDR3 is 15 residues long. The germline V gene has CDR1 SGHAT and CDR2 FQNNGV. For the CDR3, the DNA is TGTGCCAGCAGCTTTGGTAGTCATAGCACAGATACGCAGTATTTT. It specifies CASSFGSHSTDTQYF.

The sample holds a few counts of this clone. The chain is built from TRBV6-5 and TRBJ2-2, with a tentative D call TRBD1 (5 bases). V was cut by 5 bases and J by 10 bases, with 11 bases left in between. The CDR3 sequence is 12 residues long. The germline V gene encodes CDR1 MNHEY and CDR2 SVGAGI. CDR3 region: CASSIQGLELFF. The CDR3 DNA is TGTGCCAGCAGTATCCAGGGATTGGAGCTGTTTTTT.

This clone came up a few times. V is TRBV11-2 and J is TRBJ1-1; no firm D call. Per germline, CDR1 SGHAT and CDR2 FQNNGV. V was trimmed by 2 bases and J by 3 bases, leaving 10 bases between them. The CDR3 runs 14 residues. In DNA, the CDR3 is TGTGCCAGCAGCTTAAGGCCCCGGGACACTGAAGCTTTCTTT. Protein: CASSLRPRDTEAFF.

V and J are TRBV5-6 and TRBJ1-6, with D possibly matching TRBD1 (6 bases). Germline V gene sequence: CDR1 SGHDT, CDR2 YYEEEE. The CDR3 spans 15 residues. V was trimmed by 3 bases and J by 10 bases, leaving 17 bases between them. For the CDR3, the DNA is TGTGCCAGCAGCTCCTGGCAGGGGAAGGTATCACCCCTCCACTTT. It specifies CASSSWQGKVSPLHF. The full variable domain, completed using reference TRBV5-6 and TRBJ1-6, is DAGVTQSPTHLIKTRGQQVTLRCSPKSGHDTVSWYQQALGQGPQFIFQYYEEEERQRGNFPDRFSGHQFPNYSSELNVNALLLGDSALYLCASSSWQGKVSPLHFGNGTRLTVT.

This chain connects TRBV27 to TRBJ2-3; TRBD2 aligns across 7 bases. V trimming: 6 bases; J trimming: 5 bases; junction bases outside the gene matches: 5. This CDR3 has 13 residues. CDR1 and CDR2 (germline): MNHEY, SMNVEV (reference sequence). CDR3 in amino acids: CASRRRGVDTQYF. DNA for the CDR3: TGTGCCAGCAGGAGACGGGGGGTAGATACGCAGTATTTT.

The rearrangement uses TRBV9 and TRBJ2-7, with 7 bases matching TRBD1. The CDR3 is 13 residues long. Unmatched junction bases numbered 4, after V lost 4 bases and J lost 3 bases. From germline, CDR1 is SGDLS and CDR2 YYNGEE. As DNA, the CDR3 is TGTGCCAGCAGCCCGGGACAGTACTACGAGCAGTACTTC. It encodes CASSPGQYYEQYF.

The rearrangement links TRBV20-1 to TRBJ2-1; TRBD2 might be the D (5 bases). CDR1 and CDR2 from the germline V gene are DFQATT and SNEGSKA (reference sequence). The CDR3 is made up of 11 amino acids. V was trimmed by 5 bases and J by 10 bases, leaving 12 bases between them. The CDR3 reads CSASWTSEQFF. Written as DNA, the CDR3 is TGCAGTGCTTCCTGGACTTCCGAGCAGTTCTTC.

This chain connects TRBV14 to TRBJ2-5, with 7 bases fitting TRBD1. J was trimmed by 5 bases and V by 3 bases; bases with no gene match: 9. CDR3 length equals 15 residues. The germline V gene has CDR1 SGHDN and CDR2 FVKESK. The CDR3 region is CASSHRQGTGETQYF. The DNA of the CDR3 is TGTGCCAGCAGCCACAGACAGGGAACGGGGGAGACCCAGTACTTC.

This clone is a singleton in its sample. This sequence joins TRBV11-2 and TRBJ1-6; D may be TRBD1 (5 bases). The CDR3 loop spans 13 amino acids. Per the germline V gene, CDR1 is SGHAT and CDR2 is FQNNGV. The ends were cut back, 8 bases at V and 7 bases at J, with 12 bases in the middle. Written as DNA, the CDR3 is TGTGCCAGCGGGTGGGGCGAGAATTCACCCCTCCACTTT. Protein sequence: CASGWGENSPLHF.

This sequence joins TRBV6-5 and TRBJ1-2; possibly TRBD1 for D (5 bases). V lost 7 bases to trimming and J lost 2 bases, with 17 bases between them. CDR1 is MNHEY and CDR2 is SVGAGI in the germline V gene. This CDR3 has 15 amino acids. This chain's CDR3 is CASTMGRISNYGYTF. The CDR3 DNA reads TGTGCCAGCACCATGGGGCGAATCTCAAACTATGGCTACACCTTC.

To note about this clone: One end of the junction is discordant with germline, which a read error may explain. The chain employs TRBV10-3 and TRBJ2-3, with 8 bases aligning to TRBD2. The CDR3 is 14 amino acids. Germline V gives CDR1 ENHRY, CDR2 SYGVKD. The CDR3, as DNA: TGTGCCACCAGTGAACTAGCGGAGACAGATACGCAGTATTTT. Residues: CATSELAETDTQYF.

This sequence joins TRBV6-5 and TRBJ2-3; D is uncertain. Germline CDR1 is MNHEY and CDR2 is SVGAGI. V lost 5 bases to trimming and J lost 2 bases, with 14 bases between them. The CDR3 is made up of 15 amino acids. The CDR3 region has the DNA TGTGCCAGCAGTCGATGGCGGTCCTCCACAGATACGCAGTATTTT. This codes for CASSRWRSSTDTQYF.

V usage is TRBV7-9 and J usage is TRBJ1-1, with D perhaps TRBD1 (5 bases). The CDR3 is 13 residues long. Looked up from germline, CDR1 is SEHNR and CDR2 is FQNEAQ (reference sequence). The ends were cut back, 4 bases at V and 5 bases at J, with 11 bases in the middle. The CDR3: CASSSTVGTEAFF. As DNA, the CDR3 is TGTGCCAGCAGCTCGACAGTGGGGACTGAAGCTTTCTTT.

With respect to this clone: One end of the junction varies from germline; a read error may be responsible. This sequence joins TRBV7-9 and TRBJ2-5; weak D call: TRBD2 (5 bases). Germline CDR1 reads SEHNR; CDR2 reads FQNEAQ (reference sequence). There are 14 residues in the CDR3. The CDR3 region has the DNA TGTTCCAGCAGCTTAGCGAGGGAAAGAGAGACCCAGTACTTC. Translation: CSSSLARERETQYF.

The chain is built from TRBV19 and TRBJ2-1, with a possible D match to TRBD2 (6 bases). Germline V gene sequence: CDR1 LNHDA, CDR2 SQIVND (reference sequence). The V end lost 9 bases, the J end lost 0 bases, and 9 bases lay between the germline ends. The CDR3 is 13 residues long. The CDR3 sequence: CASAGGSYNEQFF. CDR3 sequence (DNA): TGTGCCAGCGCCGGGGGCTCCTACAATGAGCAGTTCTTC.

The gene calls are TRBV9 and TRBJ1-1, with D possibly being TRBD1 (5 bases). CDR1 and CDR2 (germline): SGDLS, YYNGEE. V was shortened by 0 bases and J by 3 bases, with 12 bases between the two germline ends. CDR3 length equals 15 residues. The CDR3 DNA reads TGTGCCAGCAGCGTAGTGGCGGGGCACGACACTGAAGCTTTCTTT. This sequence encodes CASSVVAGHDTEAFF.

The rearrangement joins TRBV4-3 to TRBJ2-7; D uncertain. V gave up 0 bases and J gave up 0 bases, with 6 bases separating them. The CDR3 covers 14 residues. The germline V gene encodes CDR1 LGHNA and CDR2 YSLEER. The CDR3 loop reads CASSQEVSSYEQYF. In DNA, the CDR3 is TGCGCCAGCAGCCAAGAAGTGAGCTCCTACGAGCAGTACTTC.

V usage is TRBV27 and J usage is TRBJ1-2, with a tentative D call TRBD1 (6 bases). Per germline, CDR1 MNHEY and CDR2 SMNVEV (reference sequence). The CDR3 consists of 14 residues. V lost 5 bases, J lost 2 bases, and 12 bases lay in between. The CDR3 is CASSPSGQNYGYTF. The CDR3 DNA reads as TGTGCCAGCAGTCCCTCGGGACAAAACTATGGCTACACCTTC.

The chain uses TRBV19 and TRBJ1-3, with D hard to call. The CDR3 contains 12 residues. V was clipped by 9 bases and J by 8 bases, with 14 bases between them. From germline, CDR1 is LNHDA and CDR2 SQIVND (reference sequence). The CDR3 sequence is CASWSGIHTIYF. CDR3 sequence (DNA): TGTGCCAGCTGGTCGGGGATACACACCATATATTTT.

This chain joins TRBV13 and TRBJ2-3; TRBD2 agrees at 8 bases. V shed 4 bases, J shed 2 bases, and the junction held 8 bases outside the gene matches. Germline values: CDR1 PRHDT, CDR2 FYEKMQ (reference sequence). This CDR3 spans 16 amino acids. In DNA form, the CDR3 reads TGTGCCAGCAGCTCCCGAGCGGGGGTGATCACAGATACGCAGTATTTT. Protein: CASSSRAGVITDTQYF.

The V gene is TRBV30, the J gene TRBJ1-1; maybe TRBD1 (6 bases). The CDR3 sequence is 13 residues long. V dropped 4 bases and J dropped 1 base, with 10 bases sitting between them. From germline, CDR1 is GTSNPN and CDR2 SVGIG (reference sequence). The CDR3 sequence: CAWILTGNTEAFF. The CDR3 coding sequence is TGTGCCTGGATCCTGACAGGGAACACTGAAGCTTTCTTT.

The CDR3 loop is CASSPPGVDEQYF. In nucleotides, the CDR3 is TGTGCCAGCAGCCCCCCGGGGGTGGACGAGCAGTACTTC. The chain employs TRBV7-6 and TRBJ2-7, with D tentatively TRBD2 (6 bases). The V end lost 5 bases, the J end lost 5 bases, and 13 bases lay between the germline ends. This CDR3 is built from 13 residues. Looked up from germline, CDR1 is SGHVS and CDR2 is FNYEAQ.

CDR3 sequence: CASSEGRGVDQPQHF. In DNA form, the CDR3 reads TGCGCCAGCAGTGAGGGCAGGGGAGTGGATCAGCCCCAGCATTTT. The chain recombines TRBV10-2 with TRBJ1-5; D might be TRBD1 (6 bases). CDR1 and CDR2 from the germline V gene are WSHSY and SAAADI. V lost 2 bases and J 5 bases, leaving 13 bases between the germline ends. This CDR3 is 15 amino acids long.

The chain combines TRBV11-2 with TRBJ1-4, with a weak D call TRBD1 (6 bases). Germline values: CDR1 SGHAT, CDR2 FQNNGV. The V end lost 5 bases, the J end lost 6 bases, and 16 bases lay between the germline ends. This CDR3 comprises 15 residues. The CDR3 coding sequence is TGTGCCAGCAGCCCCCAGGGGAAGAGATATGAAAAACTGTTTTTT. This translates into CASSPQGKRYEKLFF.

The V gene is TRBV14, the J gene TRBJ2-7; tentative D call: TRBD1 (6 bases). The CDR3 length is 13 residues. Trimming stripped 1 base from V and 4 bases from J, with 8 bases between. CDR1 and CDR2 (germline): SGHDN, FVKESK. Here the CDR3 DNA reads TGTGCCAGCAGCCAAGCCAGGGGTTACGAGCAGTACTTC. It encodes CASSQARGYEQYF.